This T cell receptor beta chain was documented in a study of molecular identifiers for immune sequencing clone quantification. V was trimmed by 4 bases and J by 3 bases, leaving 22 bases between them. The germline CDR1 and CDR2 sequences are DFQATT and SNEGSKA (reference sequence). The CDR3 totals 16 residues. Listed TCR primers, together with previously described methods, were used for the bulk TCR libraries. MiXCR, run by TCRdb on the PCR reads, gives a single entry per CDR3 protein. The data contain 350,000 or so distinct CDR3 sequences, 20% to 25% of them singletons. Study observations and caveats: It was shown that clones above 20 RNA copies held over 97% of effector molecules, but under 1% in naive cells.

This clonotype was seen many times. Its antigen remains unidentified. The chain is built from TRBV20-1 and TRBJ2-7, with D possibly being TRBD2 (5 bases). This receptor was obtained from a human donor in good health. Some libraries in this study had Jurkat cell RNA spiked in. The sample was naive CD8+ T cells from blood, with Jurkat cell RNA spiked in. Stated subset: FACS-sorted CD8+CD4-CCR7+CD45RA+ naive T cells. The CDR3 region is CSAIRMTTLGNYEQYF. CDR3 nucleotide sequence: TGCAGTGCTATAAGAATGACTACCCTCGGGAACTACGAGCAGTACTTC.